The clone carrying this T cell receptor (beta chain) was detected a few times. CDR3 length equals 15 residues. The germline V gene encodes CDR1 MGHRA and CDR2 YSYEKL. Trimming took 0 bases from V and 3 from J, leaving 12 bases between them. This specimen comes from a study of regulatory T cells in long-lasting Graves disease. Libraries of TCR beta came from iRepertoire HTBI primers plus Arm-PCR of CDR3 regions. TCRdb independently ran MiXCR on the multiplex PCR reads; one entry per CDR3 protein. Counted here are some 320,000 distinct CDR3 sequences, 15% to 20% occurring once; the ten biggest clones make up more than 30%. The time point is: newly diagnosed GD, antithyroid drugs for less than 3 months. RNA extracted from PBMCs served as the sequencing template.

Sequenced here: peripheral blood mononuclear cells (PBMCs), sampled at new diagnosis, from a patient treated with antithyroid drugs. The receptor comes from a female donor with Graves disease. The rearrangement joins TRBV4-1 to TRBJ2-7; D is unresolved. CDR3 nucleotides: TGCGCCAGCAGCCAAGATTGGAGTGGTGACTACGAGCAGTACTTC. This translates into CASSQDWSGDYEQYF.